The 5 T cell receptor beta chains given below trace back to one sample, sequenced in a study of blood T cell repertoires in COVID-19. The table came from immunoSEQ multiplex PCR; TCRdb's copy has only in-frame clones and leaves some out. The sample contains 75,000 to 100,000 clones, about 85% of which appear only once. Sequences were obtained from peripheral blood. These receptors were obtained from a man in his sixties or seventies with acute or convalescent COVID-19.

The chain is built from TRBV12-3 or TRBV12-4 and TRBJ2-5; D not certain. V lost 2 bases, J lost 5 bases, and 6 bases lay in between. This CDR3 has 12 amino acids. The CDR3 protein is CASSLNLETQYF. CDR3 DNA: TGTGCCAGCAGTTTAAATCTCGAGACCCAGTACTTC.

This chain connects TRBV3-1 (or the pseudogene TRBV3-2) to TRBJ1-1, with TRBD1 identical over 8 bases. The V gene end was trimmed by 4 bases and the J gene end by 4 bases; junction bases not matched to a gene: 5. This CDR3 has 14 residues. CDR1 and CDR2 (germline): LGHDT, YNNKEL (reference sequence). CDR3 loop: CASSPSGQGTEAFF. The DNA of the CDR3 is TGTGCCAGCAGCCCATCCGGACAGGGCACTGAAGCTTTCTTT.

The J gene is TRBJ1-6, the V gene TRBV5-6, with D possibly matching TRBD1 (6 bases). The germline gives CDR1 SGHDT, CDR2 YYEEEE. Between the trimmed V and J ends, which lost 0 bases and 6 bases, there was a span of 7 bases. CDR3 length: 14 residues. The CDR3 sequence: CASSLDRVNSPLHF. The DNA of the CDR3 is TGTGCCAGCAGCTTGGACAGGGTTAATTCACCCCTCCACTTT. The full variable domain, its missing parts supplied by reference TRBV5-6 and TRBJ1-6, is DAGVTQSPTHLIKTRGQQVTLRCSPKSGHDTVSWYQQALGQGPQFIFQYYEEEERQRGNFPDRFSGHQFPNYSSELNVNALLLGDSALYLCASSLDRVNSPLHFGNGTRLTVT.

The chain couples TRBV28 to TRBJ1-4, with D unclear. Germline V lookup: CDR1 MDHEN, CDR2 SYDVKM. This CDR3 region has 15 residues. Trimming took off 3 bases at V and 0 bases at J, with 8 bases between the two ends. The CDR3 reads CASSFVGATNEKLFF. The DNA of the CDR3 is TGTGCCAGCAGTTTCGTCGGTGCAACTAATGAAAAACTGTTTTTT.

This clone was detected only once. The chain recombines TRBV2 with TRBJ2-1; tentatively, D is TRBD2 (6 bases). Trimming cost V 11 bases and J 4 bases, with 15 bases left between them. CDR3 length: 13 residues. From germline, CDR1 is SNHLY and CDR2 FYNNEI. CDR3 bases: TGTGCCGGAAATCCGGAGGGGTACAATGAGCAGTTCTTC. Translated, it gives CAGNPEGYNEQFF.